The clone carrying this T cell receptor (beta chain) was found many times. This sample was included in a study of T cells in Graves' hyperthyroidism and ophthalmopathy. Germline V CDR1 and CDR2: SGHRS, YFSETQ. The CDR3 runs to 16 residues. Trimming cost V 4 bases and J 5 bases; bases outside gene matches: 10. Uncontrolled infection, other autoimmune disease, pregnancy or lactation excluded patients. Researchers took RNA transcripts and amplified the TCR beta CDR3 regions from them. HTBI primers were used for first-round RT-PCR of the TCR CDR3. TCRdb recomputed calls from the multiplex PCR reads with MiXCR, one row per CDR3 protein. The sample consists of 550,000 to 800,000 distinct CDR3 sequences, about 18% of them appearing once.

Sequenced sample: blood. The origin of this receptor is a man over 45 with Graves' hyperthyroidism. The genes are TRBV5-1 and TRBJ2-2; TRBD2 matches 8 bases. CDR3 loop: CASSKEVAGITGELFF. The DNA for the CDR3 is TGCGCCAGCAGCAAAGAAGTAGCGGGAATTACCGGGGAGCTGTTTTTT.